Below, 27 T cell receptor beta chains from the same sample are listed, as sequenced in a study of blood T cell repertoires in COVID-19. Method: immunoSEQ multiplex PCR; TCRdb's copy keeps in-frame clones and lacks some. The sample comprises 130,000 to 150,000 clones, approximately 90% of which are singletons, and approximately 1.3% rests with the top ten. Sequenced input: PBMCs or T cells enriched from blood (not recorded which). The receptors shown here come from a woman aged 25 to 39 with acute COVID-19.

V gene TRBV4-1 combines with J gene TRBJ2-5, with D unresolved. CDR3 size: 15 residues. Trimming removed 0 bases at V and 5 bases at J, with 13 bases between. The germline V gene encodes CDR1 MGHRA and CDR2 YSYEKL. The DNA of the CDR3 is TGCGCCAGCAGCCAAGATTTCGCCCCTCGGGAGACCCAGTACTTC. Translated: CASSQDFAPRETQYF.

This CDR3 is CASSEGWQNYEQYF. The CDR3 bases are TGTGCCAGCAGTGAAGGTTGGCAGAACTACGAGCAGTACTTC. The V and J genes are TRBV2 and TRBJ2-7; D call uncertain. Germline CDR1 SNHLY, CDR2 FYNNEI. This CDR3 has 14 amino acids. Trimming removed 1 base at V and 3 bases at J, with 10 bases between.

The rearrangement joins TRBV29-1 to TRBJ2-7; D may be TRBD2 (6 bases). The CDR3 runs 13 residues. Trimming removed 2 bases from V and 6 bases from J, with 14 bases in between. Germline loops: CDR1 SQVTM, CDR2 ANQGSEA. The CDR3 region has the DNA TGCAGCGTTGAACTTGCGGGGCCTGGCGAGCAGTACTTC. Translating gives CSVELAGPGEQYF.

This sequence joins TRBV30 and TRBJ1-2, with D possibly TRBD1 on 5 matching bases. The CDR3 is 14 amino acids. Trimming took off 3 bases at V and 6 bases at J, with 17 bases between the two ends. CDR1 and CDR2 from the germline V gene are GTSNPN and SVGIG (reference sequence). This CDR3 reads CAWSDTYRSHGYTF. The CDR3 DNA follows: TGTGCCTGGAGCGATACCTACAGGAGCCATGGCTACACCTTC.

CDR3 region: CASSPTISGQGGANVLTF. The CDR3 DNA follows: TGTGCCAGCTCACCAACGATTTCTGGACAGGGAGGGGCCAACGTCCTGACTTTC. The chain links TRBV18 to TRBJ2-6; 8 bases line up with TRBD1. With 2 bases clipped from V and 4 bases from J, the junction kept 10 bases outside the gene matches. The germline V gene has CDR1 KGHSH and CDR2 LQKENI. The length of the CDR3 is 18 residues.

The genes are TRBV28 and TRBJ2-4; 12 positions agree with TRBD1. V trimming: 6 bases; J trimming: 10 bases; junction bases outside the gene matches: 10. The CDR3 runs to 15 residues. Germline lookup yields CDR1 MDHEN and CDR2 SYDVKM. The CDR3: CASSPWDRGRSIQYF. CDR3 coding DNA: TGTGCCAGCAGCCCCTGGGACAGGGGGCGGTCGATTCAGTACTTC. The entire variable domain, with the rest obtained from reference TRBV28 and TRBJ2-4, is as follows: DVKVTQSSRYLVKRTGEKVFLECVQDMDHENMFWYRQDPGLGLRLIYFSYDVKMKEKGDIPEGYSVSREKKERFSLILESASTNQTSMYLCASSPWDRGRSIQYFGAGTRLSVL.

V gene TRBV28 combines with J gene TRBJ1-2; TRBD1 agrees at 8 bases. Looked up from germline, CDR1 is MDHEN and CDR2 is SYDVKM. J was trimmed by 3 bases and V by 4 bases; bases with no gene match: 7. CDR3 length: 15 amino acids. CDR3 sequence (DNA): TGTGCCAGCAGTTCGAGGGACAGGTGGTACTATGGCTACACCTTC. This encodes CASSSRDRWYYGYTF.

V usage is TRBV5-5 and J usage is TRBJ1-1; 8 positions match TRBD1. Germline CDR1 is SGHKS and CDR2 is YYEKEE (reference sequence). The CDR3 extends over 13 amino acids. After removal of 10 bases from V and 6 bases from J, the junction contained 11 bases not matched to a gene. The DNA of the CDR3 is TGTGCCTATCAGGGGGCGAGTGGGGCTGAAGCTTTCTTT. Protein sequence: CAYQGASGAEAFF.

The rearrangement links TRBV6-5 to TRBJ2-2; D uncertain. Germline V gene sequence: CDR1 MNHEY, CDR2 SVGAGI. V was shortened by 5 bases and J by 6 bases, with 7 bases between the two germline ends. This CDR3 contains 12 residues. This CDR3 is CASSNWPGELFF. CDR3 nucleotide sequence: TGTGCCAGCAGTAACTGGCCCGGGGAGCTGTTTTTT.

The CDR3 loop reads CASSPGGPSYGYTF. CDR3 nucleotides: TGTGCCAGCAGCCCCGGGGGGCCGAGCTATGGCTACACCTTC. J is TRBJ1-2 and V is TRBV6-2 or TRBV6-3, with a weak D call TRBD1 (6 bases). This CDR3 has 14 residues. The germline CDR1 and CDR2 sequences are MNHEY and SVGEGT. The V end lost 6 bases, the J end lost 4 bases, and 15 bases lay between the germline ends.

This chain joins TRBV29-1 and TRBJ1-4; perhaps TRBD1 as D (5 bases). V dropped 6 bases and J dropped 8 bases, with 16 bases sitting between them. This CDR3 is 13 amino acids long. Germline values: CDR1 SQVTM, CDR2 ANQGSEA. This CDR3 reads CSVVAGVGEKLFF. CDR3 DNA sequence: TGCAGCGTCGTCGCGGGGGTTGGGGAAAAACTGTTTTTT.

The J gene is TRBJ1-2, the V gene TRBV29-1; D may be TRBD1 (6 bases). The CDR3 sequence is 13 residues long. V was clipped by 3 bases and J by 4 bases, with 12 bases between them. CDR1 SQVTM and CDR2 ANQGSEA come from the germline V gene. The CDR3 is CSVDGGPFYGYTF. The CDR3, as DNA: TGCAGCGTTGACGGGGGGCCTTTCTATGGCTACACCTTC.

The sample holds one count of this clone. This CDR3 is CASSQDPASGYSGANVLTF. The CDR3 nucleotides read TGTGCCAGCAGCCAAGATCCAGCTAGCGGATACTCTGGGGCCAACGTCCTGACTTTC. The chain is built from TRBV4-2 and TRBJ2-6; TRBD2 aligns across 7 bases. Germline loops: CDR1 LGHNA, CDR2 YNFKEQ. The length of the CDR3 is 19 residues. The ends lost 0 bases at V and 0 bases at J; junction bases unmatched: 8.

The chain uses TRBV6-6 and TRBJ2-3; maybe TRBD1 (6 bases). This CDR3 comprises 15 residues. Germline V gene lookup returns CDR1 MNHNY and CDR2 SVGAGI (reference sequence). V was pared by 0 bases and J by 5 bases, with 12 bases between. CDR3 in amino acids: CASSYSAEGGDTQYF. The CDR3 nucleotides are TGTGCCAGCAGTTACTCAGCGGAAGGGGGAGATACGCAGTATTTT.

The chain employs TRBV28 and TRBJ2-5; the match to TRBD1 covers 7 bases. This CDR3 contains 17 residues. CDR1 is MDHEN, CDR2 SYDVKM, per germline. V trimming: 2 bases; J trimming: 2 bases; junction bases outside the gene matches: 11. The CDR3, as DNA: TGTGCCAGCAGTTTAGCATTCCCGACAGGGCCGCAAGAGACCCAGTACTTC. Protein: CASSLAFPTGPQETQYF.

The chain couples TRBV2 to TRBJ1-6; 7 bases map to TRBD1. The CDR3 is 12 residues long. Losses at the gene ends were 8 bases for V and 10 bases for J; bases not matched to a gene: 5. CDR1 and CDR2 from the germline V gene are SNHLY and FYNNEI. CDR3 region: CASDRVGSPLHF. In DNA form, the CDR3 reads TGTGCCAGCGACAGGGTCGGCTCACCCCTCCACTTT. Complete variable domain (other parts from reference TRBV2 and TRBJ1-6): EPEVTQTPSHQVTQMGQEVILRCVPISNHLYFYWYRQILGQKVEFLVSFYNNEISEKSEIFDDQFSVERPDGSNFTLKIRSTKLEDSAMYFCASDRVGSPLHFGNGTRLTVT.

The rearrangement uses TRBV28 and TRBJ1-1; possibly TRBD1 for D (5 bases). Germline CDR1 MDHEN, CDR2 SYDVKM. The CDR3 is 11 amino acids. CDR3 amino acids: CVVGANTEAFF. In DNA form, the CDR3 reads TGTGTCGTAGGGGCGAACACTGAAGCTTTCTTT.

The V and J genes are TRBV30 and TRBJ1-2; a possible D gene is TRBD1 (5 bases). CDR1 GTSNPN and CDR2 SVGIG come from the germline V gene (reference sequence). Deletions cut 0 bases from V and 6 bases from J, with 11 bases between. The CDR3 loop spans 13 amino acids. The CDR3 DNA reads as TGTGCCTGGAGTGTACGGGGGATCAATGGCTACACCTTC. Translating it yields CAWSVRGINGYTF.

This clone was observed a single time. The chain employs TRBV28 and TRBJ1-2; D is perhaps TRBD1 (6 bases). Trimming took 3 bases from V and 3 from J, leaving 11 bases between them. The CDR3 runs 14 residues. Germline lookup yields CDR1 MDHEN and CDR2 SYDVKM. CDR3 residues: CASSFTAGDYGYTF. In DNA form, the CDR3 reads TGTGCCAGCAGTTTTACGGCAGGGGACTATGGCTACACCTTC.

This clone was found once. The V call is TRBV27, the J call TRBJ2-5; 12 nucleotides align to TRBD2. The CDR3 consists of 14 residues. Trimming removed 3 bases from V and 5 bases from J; junction bases left unmatched: 1. The germline V gene encodes CDR1 MNHEY and CDR2 SMNVEV (reference sequence). The CDR3, as DNA: TGTGCCAGCAGTTTCCTAGCGGGAGGGGAGACCCAGTACTTC. This gives the protein CASSFLAGGETQYF.

The rearrangement links TRBV15 to TRBJ1-4; D not certain. CDR1 and CDR2 from the germline V gene are LNHNV and YYDKDF (reference sequence). The V end was cut by 4 bases, the J end by 4 bases, with 13 bases between. CDR3 length equals 15 residues. CDR3 nucleotide sequence: TGTGCCACCAGCAATATTGAGGGTTTTAATGAAAAACTGTTTTTT. Translating it yields CATSNIEGFNEKLFF.

Details on this clone: Other DNA sequences from this sample encode an identical CDR3 as well. Written as DNA, the CDR3 is TGTGCCAGCAGCTTAGGGGGAAACACCGGGGAGCTGTTTTTT. Protein sequence: CASSLGGNTGELFF. V usage is TRBV5-4 and J usage is TRBJ2-2, with a possible D match to TRBD1 (6 bases). The germline CDR1 and CDR2 sequences are SGHNT and YYREEE (reference sequence). This CDR3 contains 14 residues. V was clipped by 2 bases and J by 2 bases, with 7 bases between them.

The chain uses TRBV11-1 and TRBJ2-5, with 8 positions matching TRBD2. Per germline, CDR1 SGHAT and CDR2 FQDESV (reference sequence). The V gene end was trimmed by 1 base and the J gene end by 0 bases; junction bases not matched to a gene: 4. CDR3 size: 16 residues. The CDR3 sequence: CASSLDASGYQETQYF. The CDR3 DNA follows: TGTGCCAGCAGCTTAGATGCTAGCGGGTACCAAGAGACCCAGTACTTC.

The V gene is TRBV9, the J gene TRBJ1-4; a possible D gene is TRBD1 (5 bases). CDR3 length equals 15 residues. CDR1 is SGDLS, CDR2 YYNGEE, per germline. V lost 7 bases, J lost 5 bases, and 18 bases lay in between. The DNA for the CDR3 is TGTGCCAGCGCCTCAAGGGCAGGGCTGAATGAAAAACTGTTTTTT. The encoded protein is CASASRAGLNEKLFF.

The chain joins TRBV12-3 or TRBV12-4 to TRBJ1-2, with D possibly matching TRBD1 (5 bases). Trimming stripped 2 bases from V and 8 bases from J, with 9 bases between. This CDR3 contains 12 residues. CDR3 DNA sequence: TGTGCCAGCAGTTTACGGGGGATAGGCTACACCTTC. Amino acids: CASSLRGIGYTF.

The V gene is TRBV3-1 (or the pseudogene TRBV3-2), the J gene TRBJ2-1; D is possibly TRBD2 (5 bases). Germline assignment: CDR1 LGHDT and CDR2 YNNKEL (reference sequence). This CDR3 is 18 amino acids long. V lost 7 bases, J lost 1 base, and 23 bases lay in between. The CDR3 nucleotides are TGTGCCAGCACCCGTGATACTTCGGCGGGCGTTTCCTACAATGAGCAGTTCTTC. Encoded protein: CASTRDTSAGVSYNEQFF.

The chain couples TRBV5-1 to TRBJ1-1; D not certain. This CDR3 region has 15 residues. V was trimmed by 0 bases and J by 5 bases, leaving 14 bases between them. Germline CDR1 is SGHRS and CDR2 is YFSETQ. The CDR3 nucleotides are TGCGCCAGCAGCTTGGAACCCGGGTCGAGGACTGAAGCTTTCTTT. Amino acids: CASSLEPGSRTEAFF.